The clone carrying this T cell receptor (beta chain) came up many times. Its antigen is not known. The source of the sample is a study of OX40 agonist ivuxolimab in advanced cancers. Study-level information: In three patients, partial responses were observed, one with hepatocellular carcinoma and two with cutaneous melanoma. Regarding the study as a whole: Near-lowest levels of clonal expansion characterized partial responders at 0.1-3.0 mg/kg.

The CDR3 totals 14 residues. Germline assignment: CDR1 MNHEY and CDR2 SVGAGI. Trimming took off 6 bases at V and 6 bases at J, with 18 bases between the two ends. Patients with autoimmune history or systemic immunosuppression were excluded. Here immunoSEQ multiplex PCR was the method, and the copy in TCRdb shows in-frame clones only, minus some. The repertoire holds about 64,000 clones, with about four fifths as singletons. The chain links TRBV6-5 to TRBJ2-7; TRBD2 might be the D (6 bases). The sequence came from an adult with an advanced solid tumor such as melanoma, head and neck, liver or kidney cancer. The sample in question was CD4+ or CD8+ T cells sorted from blood, obtained in a trial of the OX40 agonist ivuxolimab. CDR3 protein: CASRKGGPVGEQYF. The DNA for the CDR3 is TGTGCCAGCAGAAAGGGAGGCCCGGTGGGCGAGCAGTACTTC.